A selection of T cell receptor beta chains follows, all from one sample in a study of T cell repertoires in cytomegalovirus infection. TCRdb recomputed calls from the reads with MiXCR, one row per CDR3 protein. The sample holds some 150,000 distinct CDR3 sequences, around 22% seen once. The specimen was PBMCs. These receptors were obtained from a human donor in good health (CMV status not recorded). Some clones in this sample may be carry-over from other donors' samples. Each CDR3 is given with its conserved first and last residue. D genes are given only for firm matches. Not every row has a clone size; where given, it reads once, few, many or a size class.

j_call clone_size v_call d_call cdr3_nt cdr3_aa
TRBJ2-5 few TRBV28 TRBD1 TGTGCCAGCAGAGGGACAGGGGCACAAGAGACCCAGTACTTC CASRGTGAQETQYF
TRBJ2-5 many TRBV24-1 TRBD2 TGTGCCACCAGTGGGTATGGGACTAGCGGACAAGAGACCCAGTACTTC CATSGYGTSGQETQYF
TRBJ1-2 few TRBV29-1 . TGCAGCGTTGAAGGCGGGATCGACTATGGCTACACCTTC CSVEGGIDYGYTF
TRBJ2-5 . TRBV12-3/TRBV12-4 . TGTGCCAGCAGTTCGGGACTCCCAGAGACCCAGTACTTC CASSSGLPETQYF
TRBJ2-6 many TRBV7-2 . TGTGCCAGCAGCTTAGACCAGGGGACAGGGGCCAACGTCCTGACTTTC CASSLDQGTGANVLTF
TRBJ2-3 . TRBV4-1 TRBD2 TGCGCCAGCAGCCAATACAGGACTAGCTTAACAGATACGCAGTATTTT CASSQYRTSLTDTQYF
TRBJ2-1 . TRBV28 TRBD2 TGTGCCAGCAGTTTAGTCAGTAGCGGGTCCTACAATGAGCAGTTCTTC CASSLVSSGSYNEQFF
TRBJ2-2 few TRBV12-3/TRBV12-4 TRBD1 TGTGCCAGCACTTTTTCAGGGGGTCCGAACACCGGGGAGCTGTTTTTT CASTFSGGPNTGELFF
TRBJ2-7 . TRBV14 TRBD1 TGTGCCAGCAGCGGCGGTAGAACGGACAGGAACGAGCAGTACTTC CASSGGRTDRNEQYF
TRBJ1-1 . TRBV20-1 . TGCAGTGCCCACCAGGGAGGGGACACTGAAGCTTTCTTT CSAHQGGDTEAFF
TRBJ1-1 few TRBV29-1 . TGCAGCGCCCTAAGGGCGCGGGACACTGAAGCTTTCTTT CSALRARDTEAFF
TRBJ2-7 many TRBV7-3 TRBD1 TGTGCCAGCAGCGACCGACAGGGGGCCTACGAGCAGTACTTC CASSDRQGAYEQYF
TRBJ1-3 once TRBV5-5 . TGTGCCAGCAGCTTGTTGCCTGGGCAGGATGGAAACACCATATATTTT CASSLLPGQDGNTIYF
TRBJ2-6 few TRBV4-1 TRBD2 TGCGCCAGCAGCCAATCTACTAGCGAGTCTGGGGCCAACGTCCTGACTTTC CASSQSTSESGANVLTF
TRBJ2-3 . TRBV29-1 TRBD2 TGCAGCGTTGAAGTCGGGACTAGCGGGAGTTATACGCAGTATTTT CSVEVGTSGSYTQYF
TRBJ2-5 . TRBV27 . TGTGCCAGCAGTTACACCGGCAGGGACCAAGAGACCCAGTACTTC CASSYTGRDQETQYF
TRBJ2-5 many TRBV7-9 . TGTGCCAGCAGCTTAGCCCCGGGCGGGCAAGAGACCCAGTACTTC CASSLAPGGQETQYF
TRBJ1-5 . TRBV4-3 . TGCGCCAGCAGCCCAGCTGGAGGGGACGTTCAGCCCCAGCATTTT CASSPAGGDVQPQHF
TRBJ1-2 many TRBV10-2 . TGCGCCAGCAGTGAGTCGGGGGGCTACACCTTC CASSESGGYTF
TRBJ2-1 many TRBV7-9 . TGTGCCAGCAGCCCCCGGACTGACTACAATGAGCAGTTCTTC CASSPRTDYNEQFF